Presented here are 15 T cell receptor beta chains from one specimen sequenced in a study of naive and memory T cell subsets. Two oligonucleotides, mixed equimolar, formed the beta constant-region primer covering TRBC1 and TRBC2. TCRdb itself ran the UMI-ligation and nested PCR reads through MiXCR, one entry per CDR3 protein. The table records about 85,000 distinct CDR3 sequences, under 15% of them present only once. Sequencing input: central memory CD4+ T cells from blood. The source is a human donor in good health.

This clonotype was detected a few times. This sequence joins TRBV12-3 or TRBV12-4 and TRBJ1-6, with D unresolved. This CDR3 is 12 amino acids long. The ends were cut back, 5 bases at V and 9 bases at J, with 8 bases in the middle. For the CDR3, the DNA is TGTGCCAGCAGTCCGGGGATTTCACCCCTCCACTTT. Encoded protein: CASSPGISPLHF.

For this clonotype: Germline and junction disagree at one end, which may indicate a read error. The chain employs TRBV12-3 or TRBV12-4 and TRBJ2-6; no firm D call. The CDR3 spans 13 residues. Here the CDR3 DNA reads TGTGCAAGCACGGAGACCGGGGCCAACGTCCTGACTTTC. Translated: CASTETGANVLTF.

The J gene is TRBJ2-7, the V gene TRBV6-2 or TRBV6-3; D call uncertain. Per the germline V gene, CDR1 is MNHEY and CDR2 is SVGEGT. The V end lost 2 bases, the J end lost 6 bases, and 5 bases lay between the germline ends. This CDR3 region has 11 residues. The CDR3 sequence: CASSYHSEQYF. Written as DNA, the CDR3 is TGTGCCAGCAGTTACCATAGCGAGCAGTACTTC.

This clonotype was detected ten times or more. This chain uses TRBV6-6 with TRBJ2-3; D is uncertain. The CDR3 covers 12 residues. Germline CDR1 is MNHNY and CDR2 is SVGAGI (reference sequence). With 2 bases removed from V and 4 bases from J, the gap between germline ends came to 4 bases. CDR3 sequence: CASSYASDTQYF. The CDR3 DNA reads TGTGCCAGCAGTTACGCGTCAGATACGCAGTATTTT.

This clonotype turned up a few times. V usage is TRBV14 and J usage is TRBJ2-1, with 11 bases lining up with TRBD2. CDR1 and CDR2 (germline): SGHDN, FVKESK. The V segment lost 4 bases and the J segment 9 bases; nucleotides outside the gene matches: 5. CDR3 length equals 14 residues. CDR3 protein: CASSPGLAEREQFF. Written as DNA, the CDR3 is TGTGCCAGCAGCCCGGGACTAGCGGAGCGTGAGCAGTTCTTC.

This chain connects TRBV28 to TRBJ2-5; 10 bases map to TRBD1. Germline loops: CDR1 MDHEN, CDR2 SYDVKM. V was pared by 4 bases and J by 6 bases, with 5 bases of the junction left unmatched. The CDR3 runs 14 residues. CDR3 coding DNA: TGTGCCAGCAGTTCGACAGGGGGCCAGAAGACCCAGTACTTC. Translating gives CASSSTGGQKTQYF.

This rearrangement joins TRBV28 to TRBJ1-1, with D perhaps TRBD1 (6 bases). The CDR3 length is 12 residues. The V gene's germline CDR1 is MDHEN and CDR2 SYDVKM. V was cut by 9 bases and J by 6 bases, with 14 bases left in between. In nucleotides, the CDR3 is TGTGCCAGTCGCTCAGGGGCCCCTGAAGCTTTCTTT. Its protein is CASRSGAPEAFF.

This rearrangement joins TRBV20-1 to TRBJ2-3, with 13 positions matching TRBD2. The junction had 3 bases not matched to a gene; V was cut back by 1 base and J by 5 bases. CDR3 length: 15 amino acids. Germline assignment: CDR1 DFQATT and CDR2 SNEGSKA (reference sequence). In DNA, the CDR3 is TGCAGTGCTAGAGCCGGGACTAGCGGGGAAGATACGCAGTATTTT. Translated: CSARAGTSGEDTQYF.

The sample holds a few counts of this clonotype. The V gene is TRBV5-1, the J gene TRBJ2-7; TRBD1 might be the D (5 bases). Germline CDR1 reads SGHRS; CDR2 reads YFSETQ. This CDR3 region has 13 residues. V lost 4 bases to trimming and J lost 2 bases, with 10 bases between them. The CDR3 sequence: CASSPWTTYEQYF. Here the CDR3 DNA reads TGCGCCAGCAGCCCCTGGACAACCTACGAGCAGTACTTC.

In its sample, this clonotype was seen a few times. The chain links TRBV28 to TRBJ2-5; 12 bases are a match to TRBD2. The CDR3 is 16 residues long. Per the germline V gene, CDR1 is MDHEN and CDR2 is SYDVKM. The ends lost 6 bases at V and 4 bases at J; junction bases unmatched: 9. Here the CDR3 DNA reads TGTGCCAGCAGGCTGACTAGCGGGAGTAGGCGAGAGACCCAGTACTTC. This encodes CASRLTSGSRRETQYF.

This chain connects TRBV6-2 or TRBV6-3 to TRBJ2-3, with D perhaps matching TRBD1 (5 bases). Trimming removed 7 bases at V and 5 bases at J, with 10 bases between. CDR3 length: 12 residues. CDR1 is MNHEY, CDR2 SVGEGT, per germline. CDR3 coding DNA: TGTGCCAGCACCACAGGCGGAGATACGCAGTATTTT. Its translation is CASTTGGDTQYF.

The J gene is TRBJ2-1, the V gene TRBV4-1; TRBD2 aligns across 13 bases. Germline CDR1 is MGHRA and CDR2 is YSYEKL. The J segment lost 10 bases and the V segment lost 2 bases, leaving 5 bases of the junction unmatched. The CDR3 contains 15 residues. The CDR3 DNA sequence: TGCGCCAGCAGCCAACTGACTAGCGGGAGGAGGGAGCAGTTCTTC. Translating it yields CASSQLTSGRREQFF.

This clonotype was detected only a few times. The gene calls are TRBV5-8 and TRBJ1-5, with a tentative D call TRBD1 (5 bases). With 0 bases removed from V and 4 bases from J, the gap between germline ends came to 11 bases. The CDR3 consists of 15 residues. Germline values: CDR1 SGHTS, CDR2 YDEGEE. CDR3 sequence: CASSLGLWGNQPQHF. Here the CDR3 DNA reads TGTGCCAGCAGCTTGGGACTCTGGGGGAATCAGCCCCAGCATTTT.

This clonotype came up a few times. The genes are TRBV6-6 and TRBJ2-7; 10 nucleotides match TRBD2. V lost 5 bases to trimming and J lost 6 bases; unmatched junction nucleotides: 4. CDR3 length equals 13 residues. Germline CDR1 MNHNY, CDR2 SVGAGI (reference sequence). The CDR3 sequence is CASSPSGRGEQYF. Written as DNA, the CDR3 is TGTGCCAGCAGTCCTAGCGGGAGAGGCGAGCAGTACTTC.

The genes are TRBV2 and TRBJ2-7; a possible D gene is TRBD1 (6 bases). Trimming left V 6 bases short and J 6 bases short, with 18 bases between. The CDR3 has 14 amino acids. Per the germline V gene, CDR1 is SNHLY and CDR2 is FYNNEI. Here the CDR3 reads CASRLRDTYGEQYF. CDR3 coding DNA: TGTGCCAGCAGGCTCCGGGACACTTATGGCGAGCAGTACTTC.